This TCR beta chain was identified in a study of OX40 agonist ivuxolimab in advanced cancers. The study's findings and limits: Relative to CD4+ cells, CD8+ T cells on average had more expanded clones.

Turning to this clone: The target antigen is unknown.

After removal of 8 bases from V and 0 bases from J, the junction contained 7 bases not matched to a gene. The CDR3 has 14 amino acids. Germline lookup yields CDR1 SNHLY and CDR2 FYNNEI. Here immunoSEQ multiplex PCR was the method, and the copy in TCRdb shows in-frame clones only, minus some. Here the sample spans 17,000 or so clones, around 80% being singletons. Specimen: CD4+ or CD8+ T cells sorted from blood, collected in a trial of the OX40 agonist ivuxolimab. The gene calls are TRBV2 and TRBJ2-7; 7 bases map to TRBD2. The receptor was derived from an adult with an advanced solid tumor such as melanoma, head and neck, liver or kidney cancer. The CDR3 DNA reads as TGTGCCAGCCGCAAAGCGGGGTACTCCTACGAGCAGTACTTC. Translation: CASRKAGYSYEQYF.